This T cell receptor (beta chain) was recovered during a study of T cell responses to AZD1222 COVID-19 vaccine. Pooled samples include second doses given at about 4 or 12 weeks. A note on this clone: Antigen specificity is unknown.

The table came from immunoSEQ multiplex PCR; TCRdb's copy has only in-frame clones and leaves some out. The sample includes roughly 150,000 clones, around 87% of them seen just once. This CDR3 has 16 residues. Trimming shortened V by 5 bases and J by 5 bases, and 18 bases separated the two germline ends. Germline V gives CDR1 MNHEY, CDR2 SVGEGT. General study results and limits: At 160-218 and 743-854, vaccine-associated CD4 TCRs were dominant, and they spanned spike. The study sampled repertoires only after the peak T cell response. Spike-specific TCR breadth and depth both grew after two AZD1222 doses.

The chain joins TRBV6-2 or TRBV6-3 to TRBJ2-2; a possible D gene is TRBD1 (6 bases). The clonotype was recovered from an adult who received the AZD1222 COVID-19 vaccine. The sample consisted of peripheral blood, taken 28 days after the second AZD1222 dose. CDR3 loop: CASSPPAVQGTGELFF. As DNA, the CDR3 is TGTGCCAGCAGTCCCCCCGCGGTTCAGGGGACCGGGGAGCTGTTTTTT.